The 8 T cell receptor beta chains below all came from one sample that was sequenced in a study of STAT5B mutations in CD4+ large granular lymphocyte leukemia (dated by TCRdb to the early 2020s). Library generation was performed with the immunoSEQ multiplex PCR assay. The immuneACCESS repertoire file appears here via TCRdb, limited to in-frame rearrangements. These files lack a portion of the clones; in checked studies, under half of the deficit traces to unresolved V genes, and the cause of the others is not known. Present in this sample are 30,000 or so clones, about 89% of which were seen just once. The biggest ten clones account for 0.41% of the sample. Source material: CD4+ T cells from blood buffy coats. These receptors were obtained from a human donor in good health.

The chain links TRBV2 to TRBJ1-5; unclear D gene. V lost 4 bases and J 9 bases, leaving 13 bases between the germline ends. The length of the CDR3 is 13 residues. Germline V gene data show CDR1 as SNHLY and CDR2 as FYNNEI. In DNA, the CDR3 is TGTGCCAGCAGTGTCGAGGACCGGGGGCCCCAGCATTTT. Protein: CASSVEDRGPQHF.

The chain uses TRBV25-1 and TRBJ2-2, with TRBD2 matching 8 bases. The CDR3 is 17 residues long. Germline V gene lookup returns CDR1 MGHDK and CDR2 SYGVNS. Unmatched junction bases numbered 16, after V lost 8 bases and J lost 5 bases. CDR3 bases: TGTGCCAGCGGAGAGACTAGCGCGTCCTCTAGGACCGGGGAGCTGTTTTTT. Translating gives CASGETSASSRTGELFF.

The chain joins TRBV28 to TRBJ1-2; 7 nucleotides match TRBD1. Germline loops: CDR1 MDHEN, CDR2 SYDVKM. Unmatched junction bases numbered 4, after V lost 2 bases and J lost 4 bases. This CDR3 spans 14 amino acids. The CDR3 spells CASSLGGGPYGYTF. CDR3 nucleotide sequence: TGTGCCAGCAGTTTAGGAGGGGGCCCCTATGGCTACACCTTC.

This clone came up once. The V gene is TRBV5-1, the J gene TRBJ2-2; D gene unclear. The germline V and J ends were trimmed by 0 bases and 5 bases, with 14 bases remaining between them. The germline V gene encodes CDR1 SGHRS and CDR2 YFSETQ. The CDR3 is 16 amino acids. DNA of the CDR3: TGCGCCAGCAGCTTGGCCGCCGGGTCGGCTACCGGGGAGCTGTTTTTT. This encodes CASSLAAGSATGELFF. Together with reference TRBV5-1 and TRBJ2-2, the CDR3 gives the full variable domain: KAGVTQTPRYLIKTRGQQVTLSCSPISGHRSVSWYQQTPGQGLQFLFEYFSETQRNKGNFPGRFSGRQFSNSRSEMNVSTLELGDSALYLCASSLAAGSATGELFFGEGSRLTVL.

The gene calls are TRBV4-2 and TRBJ2-7; 9 nucleotides align to TRBD2. V shed 0 bases, J shed 2 bases, and the junction held 8 bases outside the gene matches. CDR3 length equals 17 residues. Per the germline V gene, CDR1 is LGHNA and CDR2 is YNFKEQ. The CDR3 DNA reads as TGTGCCAGCAGCCAAGATAGAAGCGGGAGGACGACCTACGAGCAGTACTTC. Translating it yields CASSQDRSGRTTYEQYF.

This sequence joins TRBV28 and TRBJ1-5, with no clear D. The length of the CDR3 is 12 residues. V lost 7 bases to trimming and J lost 6 bases, with 10 bases between them. Germline V gene lookup returns CDR1 MDHEN and CDR2 SYDVKM. The CDR3 loop reads CASTFGVQPQHF. The CDR3, as DNA: TGTGCCAGCACCTTCGGGGTTCAGCCCCAGCATTTT.

The V call is TRBV19, the J call TRBJ2-3, with 8 bases aligning to TRBD1. CDR1 is LNHDA and CDR2 is SQIVND in the germline V gene (reference sequence). CDR3 length: 16 amino acids. J gave up 3 bases and V 6 bases, and 11 bases lay outside the gene matches. The CDR3 sequence: CASRRSSTGATDTQYF. Written as DNA, the CDR3 is TGTGCCAGTAGACGGTCCTCGACAGGGGCAACAGATACGCAGTATTTT.

The chain carries TRBV6-4 and TRBJ1-2; D call uncertain. The germline V gene encodes CDR1 MRHNA and CDR2 SNTAGT. The CDR3 loop spans 14 amino acids. Trimming cost V 4 bases and J 8 bases, with 17 bases left between them. CDR3 coding DNA: TGTGCCAGCAGTGCTTCCCTTGGCGAGGAAGGCTACACCTTC. It encodes CASSASLGEEGYTF.